This entry is about one T cell receptor (beta chain). From germline, CDR1 is SGHTA and CDR2 FQGNSA. Trimming took off 1 base at V and 5 bases at J, with 11 bases between the two ends. CDR3 size: 15 residues. The data derive from a study of blood T cell repertoires in COVID-19. Across the study: The United States, Italy and Spain provided the acute and convalescent COVID-19 samples. Nucleic acid was either cDNA or gDNA, and it came from T cells, B-cell-depleted T cells, or PBMCs.

In the authors' methods: From reference gene primer amplification, estimates of nucleated cell counts were derived. Produced via immunoSEQ multiplex PCR; TCRdb's table is partial and in-frame only. From that table come the V and J calls and clone size; the DNA was used to work out D and trimming. This table holds 110,000 to 150,000 clones, over 75% found once. The sample was peripheral blood. The V call is TRBV7-2, the J call TRBJ2-2, with D perhaps matching TRBD2 (5 bases). This TCR was recovered from a human donor in a cohort sampled during active COVID-19. CDR3: CASSLDGKRTGELFF. Written as DNA, the CDR3 is TGTGCCAGCAGCTTAGACGGGAAGAGAACCGGGGAGCTGTTTTTT.